This TCR beta chain originates from a study of blood T cell repertoires in COVID-19. This clone occurred once. The repertoire was sequenced with immunoSEQ multiplex PCR; TCRdb's copy has only in-frame clones and lacks some. The table lists 200,000 to 250,000 clones, roughly 84% of them singletons. Sequenced material: PBMCs or T cells enriched from blood (not recorded which). The TCR comes from a woman aged 40 to 50 who had recovered from COVID-19.

For the CDR3, the DNA is TGTGCCAGCAGTTTCCGGGACAGCCGCCTTTATTCACCCCTCCACTTT. It translates to CASSFRDSRLYSPLHF. This chain links TRBV2 with TRBJ1-6, with 7 nucleotides matching TRBD1. Germline CDR1 is SNHLY and CDR2 is FYNNEI. The length of the CDR3 is 16 residues. Losses at the gene ends were 5 bases for V and 8 bases for J; bases not matched to a gene: 12.